The 20 T cell receptor beta chains below were found in one sample sequenced in a study of cytomegalovirus exposure and HLA in healthy donors. Primers for the PCR totalled 60 Vbeta and 13 Jbeta. Some clones are missing from TCRdb's copy, which holds only in-frame ones; the method was immunoSEQ multiplex PCR. The specimen's table records under 200,000 clones. The sample consisted of PBMCs. These receptors all stem from a woman between 18 and 29 years old in good health and CMV-seropositive.

The genes are TRBV27 and TRBJ1-2; 8 bases align to TRBD1. Trimming cost V 4 bases and J 3 bases; bases outside gene matches: 7. CDR3 length: 15 residues. CDR1 and CDR2 from the germline V gene are MNHEY and SMNVEV (reference sequence). The CDR3 DNA follows: TGTGCCAGCAGTTCAAGTCACAGGGGGGACTATGGCTACACCTTC. It yields the protein CASSSSHRGDYGYTF.

The chain couples TRBV2 to TRBJ1-2, with a possible D match to TRBD1 (6 bases). From germline, CDR1 is SNHLY and CDR2 FYNNEI. Trimming left V 7 bases short and J 8 bases short, with 17 bases between. The CDR3 has 13 residues. The CDR3 nucleotides are TGTGCCAGCAAGGGGCAGGGGATATACGGCTACACCTTC. Translated: CASKGQGIYGYTF.

The chain is built from TRBV28 and TRBJ1-1; 8 bases map to TRBD1. The CDR3 is 16 residues long. Trimming removed 4 bases from V and 2 bases from J; junction bases left unmatched: 9. Germline-derived CDR1 and CDR2 are MDHEN and SYDVKM. The CDR3 sequence: CASSSPGGTGNTEAFF. The CDR3 DNA reads TGTGCCAGCAGTTCACCCGGGGGGACAGGCAACACTGAAGCTTTCTTT.

V and J are TRBV6-1 and TRBJ1-6; 7 bases map to TRBD1. The CDR3 is 18 residues long. After removal of 2 bases from V and 0 bases from J, the junction contained 7 bases not matched to a gene. From germline, CDR1 is MNHNS and CDR2 SASEGT. CDR3 sequence: CASSERAGGSSYNSPLHF. The CDR3 DNA reads TGTGCCAGCAGTGAAAGGGCAGGGGGTAGCTCCTATAATTCACCCCTCCACTTT.

The chain combines TRBV30 with TRBJ1-5; D ambiguous. CDR3 size: 13 residues. Trimming removed 0 bases from V and 5 bases from J, with 8 bases in between. Germline loops: CDR1 GTSNPN, CDR2 SVGIG (reference sequence). The chain's CDR3 is CAWSVGLYQPQHF. The CDR3 nucleotides are TGTGCCTGGAGTGTAGGACTTTATCAGCCCCAGCATTTT. Filled out from reference TRBV30 and TRBJ1-5, the complete variable domain reads SQTIHQWPATLVQPVGSPLSLECTVEGTSNPNLYWYRQAAGRGLQLLFYSVGIGQISSEVPQNLSASRPQDRQFILSSKKLLLSDSGFYLCAWSVGLYQPQHFGDGTRLSIL.

The chain has TRBV27 and TRBJ2-3; weak D call: TRBD2 (6 bases). Per germline, CDR1 MNHEY and CDR2 SMNVEV (reference sequence). The V and J ends lost 4 bases and 2 bases respectively, with 19 bases between them. The CDR3 is 17 residues long. The DNA for the CDR3 is TGTGCCAGCAGTTCTACTTGGGGGACTGGACTCACAGATACGCAGTATTTT. This codes for CASSSTWGTGLTDTQYF.

For the CDR3, the DNA is TGTGCCAGTAGTGATCTACCCCGGCGGGGGTCACCCCTCCACTTT. Protein sequence: CASSDLPRRGSPLHF. The chain carries TRBV19 and TRBJ1-6, with D maybe TRBD1 (5 bases). Deletions cut 5 bases from V and 10 bases from J, with 18 bases between. This CDR3 contains 15 residues. CDR1 is LNHDA, CDR2 SQIVND, per germline (reference sequence). Combining the CDR3 with reference TRBV19 and TRBJ1-6 gives the whole variable domain DGGITQSPKYLFRKEGQNVTLSCEQNLNHDAMYWYRQDPGQGLRLIYYSQIVNDFQKGDIAEGYSVSREKKESFPLTVTSAQKNPTAFYLCASSDLPRRGSPLHFGNGTRLTVT.

This rearrangement joins TRBV18 to TRBJ1-4; 7 positions agree with TRBD1. V trimming: 3 bases; J trimming: 8 bases; junction bases outside the gene matches: 9. The germline V gene encodes CDR1 KGHSH and CDR2 LQKENI. The CDR3 is 15 residues long. The CDR3 is CASSPSPGGQEKLFF. Here the CDR3 DNA reads TGTGCCAGCTCACCTTCCCCCGGGGGACAGGAAAAACTGTTTTTT.

This chain connects TRBV7-8 to TRBJ1-6; the D gene is possibly TRBD1 (6 bases). The germline gives CDR1 SGHVS, CDR2 FQNEAQ. Trimming took 2 bases from V and 10 from J, leaving 12 bases between them. The CDR3 totals 14 residues. CDR3 nucleotide sequence: TGTGCCAGCAGCTTAAAAGGGGGTTCCTCACCCCTCCACTTT. Protein sequence: CASSLKGGSSPLHF.

This chain uses TRBV7-9 with TRBJ2-1; 7 nucleotides agree with TRBD2. V shed 0 bases and J 7 bases; nucleotides not matched to a gene: 6. The germline V gene encodes CDR1 SEHNR and CDR2 FQNEAQ (reference sequence). The CDR3 extends over 15 amino acids. The CDR3 DNA sequence: TGTGCCAGCAGCTTAGCGGGAGGGCCGCGGAATGAGCAGTTCTTC. Translation: CASSLAGGPRNEQFF. Based on the CDR3 plus reference TRBV7-9 and TRBJ2-1, the full variable domain is DTGVSQNPRHKITKRGQNVTFRCDPISEHNRLYWYRQTLGQGPEFLTYFQNEAQLEKSRLLSDRFSAERPKGSFSTLEIQRTEQGDSAMYLCASSLAGGPRNEQFFGPGTRLTVL.

This rearrangement joins TRBV14 to TRBJ2-5; tentative D call: TRBD1 (6 bases). Near its end, the DNA agrees better with TRBJ2-7, so the J call may be wrong. Per the germline V gene, CDR1 is SGHDN and CDR2 is FVKESK. The CDR3 length is 14 residues. DNA for the CDR3: TGTGCCAGCAGCCTGGACAGCCTAGCCTACGAGCAGTACTTC. Translation: CASSLDSLAYEQYF.

This chain connects TRBV7-6 to TRBJ2-5, with 10 bases identical to TRBD2. Germline CDR1 SGHVS, CDR2 FNYEAQ. The CDR3 sequence is 17 residues long. V was pared by 2 bases and J by 4 bases, with 10 bases of the junction left unmatched. CDR3 loop: CASSLYTSGMSRETQYF. In nucleotides, the CDR3 is TGTGCCAGCAGCTTATACACTAGCGGGATGTCAAGAGAGACCCAGTACTTC. The full variable domain, rest sourced from reference TRBV7-6 and TRBJ2-5, is GAGVSQSPRYKVTKRGQDVALRCDPISGHVSLYWYRQALGQGPEFLTYFNYEAQQDKSGLPNDRFSAERPEGSISTLTIQRTEQRDSAMYRCASSLYTSGMSRETQYFGPGTRLLVL.

V is TRBV29-1 and J is TRBJ1-4, with 9 bases fitting TRBD1. CDR3 length equals 13 residues. J lost 5 bases, V lost 4 bases, and 2 bases had no gene match. Germline lookup yields CDR1 SQVTM and CDR2 ANQGSEA. CDR3 sequence reads: CSVAGTGNEKLFF. DNA for the CDR3: TGCAGCGTTGCCGGGACAGGGAATGAAAAACTGTTTTTT.

This chain connects TRBV5-1 to TRBJ2-2, with D perhaps TRBD1 (6 bases). The CDR3 loop spans 14 amino acids. With 5 bases removed from V and 4 bases from J, the gap between germline ends came to 12 bases. CDR1 and CDR2 from the germline V gene are SGHRS and YFSETQ. CDR3 sequence reads: CASRTGTTTGELFF. The CDR3 DNA follows: TGCGCCAGCAGGACCGGGACAACCACCGGGGAGCTGTTTTTT.

The rearrangement uses TRBV5-4 and TRBJ2-5; 12 bases align to TRBD1. The V segment lost 4 bases and the J segment 5 bases; nucleotides outside the gene matches: 6. The CDR3 totals 15 residues. From germline, CDR1 is SGHNT and CDR2 YYREEE (reference sequence). The CDR3 is CASSDGTGGEETQYF. Here the CDR3 DNA reads TGTGCCAGCAGCGACGGGACAGGGGGCGAGGAGACCCAGTACTTC.

This chain joins TRBV14 and TRBJ1-2, with 7 nucleotides matching TRBD1. Germline CDR1 SGHDN, CDR2 FVKESK. With 0 bases clipped from V and 4 bases from J, the junction kept 5 bases outside the gene matches. The CDR3 covers 15 residues. For the CDR3, the DNA is TGTGCCAGCAGCCAAGATGAGACAGGGTTCTATGGCTACACCTTC. Protein sequence: CASSQDETGFYGYTF. Full variable domain (remainder filled in from reference TRBV14 and TRBJ1-2): EAGVTQFPSHSVIEKGQTVTLRCDPISGHDNLYWYRRVMGKEIKFLLHFVKESKQDESGMPNNRFLAERTGGTYSTLKVQPAELEDSGVYFCASSQDETGFYGYTFGSGTRLTVV.

The chain uses TRBV27 and TRBJ1-1; weak D call: TRBD1 (6 bases). Germline V gene data show CDR1 as MNHEY and CDR2 as SMNVEV (reference sequence). This CDR3 region has 14 residues. Trimming removed 6 bases at V and 7 bases at J, with 18 bases between. CDR3 coding DNA: TGTGCCAGCAGATCAGTTGGGGGGGCCTATGAAGCTTTCTTT. Translation gives CASRSVGGAYEAFF.

The chain combines TRBV9 with TRBJ2-1; D perhaps matches TRBD1 (6 bases). The V and J ends lost 3 bases and 4 bases respectively, with 11 bases between them. This CDR3 has 14 residues. Germline CDR1 reads SGDLS; CDR2 reads YYNGEE. CDR3 amino acids: CASSGDISYNEQFF. DNA of the CDR3: TGTGCCAGCAGCGGGGACATTTCTTACAATGAGCAGTTCTTC.

The chain joins TRBV30 to TRBJ2-2; no clear D. The germline V and J ends were trimmed by 2 bases and 8 bases, with 9 bases remaining between them. Per the germline V gene, CDR1 is GTSNPN and CDR2 is SVGIG (reference sequence). The CDR3 covers 12 residues. Here the CDR3 DNA reads TGTGCCTGGAGTTTTCTCGGGGGGGAGCTGTTTTTT. This sequence encodes CAWSFLGGELFF.

The rearrangement links TRBV7-2 to TRBJ2-2, with TRBD1 as a possible D gene (5 bases). V shed 2 bases and J shed 7 bases, with 5 bases lying between them. Germline V gives CDR1 SGHTA, CDR2 FQGNSA. CDR3 length: 12 residues. CDR3 sequence reads: CASSLRGGELFF. The CDR3, as DNA: TGTGCCAGCAGCTTAAGGGGCGGGGAGCTGTTTTTT.